The entry that follows covers one T cell receptor (beta chain) sequence. This sample was included in a study of blood T cell repertoires in COVID-19. Study-wide background: Nucleic acid was either cDNA or gDNA, and it came from T cells, B-cell-depleted T cells, or PBMCs.

The repertoire was sequenced with immunoSEQ multiplex PCR; TCRdb's copy has only in-frame clones and lacks some. The table shows about 190,000 clones, with around 90% occurring only once. The CDR3 extends over 12 amino acids. With 6 bases removed from V and 10 bases from J, the gap between germline ends came to 12 bases. The chain employs TRBV12-3 or TRBV12-4 and TRBJ1-4, with unresolved D. Sequences were obtained from peripheral blood. The origin of this receptor is a man aged 40-49 years with active or convalescent COVID-19. In nucleotides, the CDR3 is TGTGCCAGCAGCCCAATACGGGGAAAACTGTTTTTT. Translated: CASSPIRGKLFF.